This T cell receptor beta chain was captured in a study of memory CD4+ T cells and cytomegalovirus serostatus. On the study more broadly: Of the healthy Belgian adults, several were CMV seropositive and 24 seronegative.

Findings of the study overall: Suggested: most of the CMV-linked TCR signature lies in CD4+ memory cells. CD4+ memory repertoires contained about two fifths of the 164 reported CMV TCRbeta sequences.

Remarks on this clone: Its antigen is currently unknown.

The sort gate was single viable CD3+CD4+CD8-CD45RO+ cells for memory CD4+ T cells. Serostatus was set by detecting CMV pp150, pp28, p38, p52 IgG. Here immunoSEQ multiplex PCR was the method, and the copy in TCRdb shows in-frame clones only, minus some. The table shows about 52,000 clones, with about 80% occurring only once. CDR1 and CDR2 (germline): SQVTM, ANQGSEA. There are 13 residues in the CDR3. The germline V and J ends were trimmed by 0 bases and 2 bases, with 8 bases remaining between them. The sequencing input was memory CD4+ T cells from blood. The chain links TRBV29-1 to TRBJ2-7, with D unclear. This clonotype was obtained from an adult in good health and CMV-seropositive. The CDR3: CSVEDGQTYEQYF. The CDR3 region has the DNA TGCAGCGTTGAAGACGGCCAGACCTACGAGCAGTACTTC.